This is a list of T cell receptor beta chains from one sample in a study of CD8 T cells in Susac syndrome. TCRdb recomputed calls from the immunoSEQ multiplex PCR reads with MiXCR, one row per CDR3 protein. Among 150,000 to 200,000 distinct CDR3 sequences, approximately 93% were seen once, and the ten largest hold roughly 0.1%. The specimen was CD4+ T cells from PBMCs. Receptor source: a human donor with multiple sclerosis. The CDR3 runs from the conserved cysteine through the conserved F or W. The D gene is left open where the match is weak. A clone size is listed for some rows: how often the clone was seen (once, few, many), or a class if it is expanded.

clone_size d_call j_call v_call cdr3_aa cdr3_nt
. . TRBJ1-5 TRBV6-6 CASSYSLGGNQPQHF TGTGCCAGCAGTTACTCACTGGGGGGCAATCAGCCCCAGCATTTT
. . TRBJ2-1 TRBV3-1 CASNLQGTVANEQFF TGTGCCAGCAACCTCCAGGGTACTGTGGCAAATGAGCAGTTCTTC
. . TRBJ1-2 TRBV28 CASSRSGWGAYGGYTF TGTGCCAGCAGCCGCTCGGGGTGGGGAGCCTATGGTGGCTACACCTTC
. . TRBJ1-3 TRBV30 CAWSVQGGTIYF TGTGCCTGGAGTGTCCAAGGCGGCACCATATATTTT
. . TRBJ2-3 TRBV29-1 CSVAPGAPTDTQYF TGCAGCGTCGCCCCCGGAGCCCCCACAGATACGCAGTATTTT
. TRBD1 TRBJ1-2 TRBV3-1 CASSHPGTGGHGYTF TGTGCCAGCAGCCACCCCGGGACAGGGGGCCACGGCTACACCTTC
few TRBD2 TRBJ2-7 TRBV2 CASRPGLAFYEQYF TGTGCCAGCAGGCCGGGACTAGCGTTTTACGAGCAGTACTTC
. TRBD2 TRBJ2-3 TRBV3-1 CASSKGLADSLSRTDTQYF TGTGCCAGCAGTAAGGGACTAGCGGACTCCCTCTCTCGGACAGATACGCAGTATTTT
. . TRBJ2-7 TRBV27 CASSPRGVAGGYEQYF TGTGCCAGCAGTCCCAGGGGGGTCGCGGGAGGCTACGAGCAGTACTTC
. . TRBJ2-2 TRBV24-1 CATSRGQYTGELFF TGTGCCACCAGCCGTGGACAATACACCGGGGAGCTGTTTTTT
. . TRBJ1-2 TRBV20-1 CSVNRFYGYTF TGCAGTGTCAACCGATTCTATGGCTACACCTTC
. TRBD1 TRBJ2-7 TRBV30 CAWSVSRTGGFGEQYF TGTGCCTGGAGTGTAAGCCGGACAGGGGGCTTTGGCGAGCAGTACTTC
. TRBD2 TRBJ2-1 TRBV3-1 CASSQPFGGRAFNEQFF TGTGCCAGCAGCCAACCCTTCGGTGGGAGGGCCTTCAATGAGCAGTTCTTC
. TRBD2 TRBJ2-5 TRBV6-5 CASSSVAGGGETQYF TGTGCCAGCAGCTCGGTAGCGGGGGGAGGAGAGACCCAGTACTTC
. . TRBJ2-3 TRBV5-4 CASSLDWDTQYF TGTGCCAGCAGCTTGGACTGGGATACGCAGTATTTT
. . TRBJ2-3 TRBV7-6 CASSPGAGAADTQYF TGTGCCAGCAGCCCAGGAGCAGGGGCTGCAGATACGCAGTATTTT